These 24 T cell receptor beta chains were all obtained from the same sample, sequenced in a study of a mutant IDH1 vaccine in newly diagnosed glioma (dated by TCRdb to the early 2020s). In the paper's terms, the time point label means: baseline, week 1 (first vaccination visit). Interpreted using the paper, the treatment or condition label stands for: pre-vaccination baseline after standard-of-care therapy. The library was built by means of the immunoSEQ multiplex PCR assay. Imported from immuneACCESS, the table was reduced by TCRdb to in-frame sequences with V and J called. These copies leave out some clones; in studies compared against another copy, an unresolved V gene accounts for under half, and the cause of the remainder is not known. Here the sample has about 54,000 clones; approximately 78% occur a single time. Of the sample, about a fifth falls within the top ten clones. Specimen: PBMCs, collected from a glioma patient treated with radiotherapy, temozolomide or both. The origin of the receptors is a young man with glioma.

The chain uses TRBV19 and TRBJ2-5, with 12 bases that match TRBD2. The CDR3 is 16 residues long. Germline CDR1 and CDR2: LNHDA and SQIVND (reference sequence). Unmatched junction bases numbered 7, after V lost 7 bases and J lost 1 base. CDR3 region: CASNSLAGGGQETQYF. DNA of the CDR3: TGTGCCAGTAATAGCCTAGCGGGGGGGGGCCAAGAGACCCAGTACTTC.

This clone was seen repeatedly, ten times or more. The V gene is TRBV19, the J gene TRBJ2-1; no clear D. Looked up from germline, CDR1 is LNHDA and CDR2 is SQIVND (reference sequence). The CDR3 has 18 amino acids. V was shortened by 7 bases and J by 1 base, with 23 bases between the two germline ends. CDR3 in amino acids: CASISTRFDQESYNEQFF. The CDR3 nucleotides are TGTGCCAGTATCAGCACGCGTTTCGACCAGGAATCCTACAATGAGCAGTTCTTC. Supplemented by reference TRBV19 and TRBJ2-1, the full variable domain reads DGGITQSPKYLFRKEGQNVTLSCEQNLNHDAMYWYRQDPGQGLRLIYYSQIVNDFQKGDIAEGYSVSREKKESFPLTVTSAQKNPTAFYLCASISTRFDQESYNEQFFGPGTRLTVL.

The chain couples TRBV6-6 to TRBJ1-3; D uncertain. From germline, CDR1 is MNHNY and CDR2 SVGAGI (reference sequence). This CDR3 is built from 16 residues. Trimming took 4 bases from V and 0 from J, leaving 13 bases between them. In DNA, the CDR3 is TGTGCCAGCAGTTTAGATTACCAGGCCTCTGGAAACACCATATATTTT. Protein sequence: CASSLDYQASGNTIYF.

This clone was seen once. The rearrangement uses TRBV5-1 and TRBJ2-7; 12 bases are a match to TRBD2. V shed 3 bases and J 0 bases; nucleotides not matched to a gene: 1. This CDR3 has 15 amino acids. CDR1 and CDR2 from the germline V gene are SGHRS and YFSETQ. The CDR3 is CASSSSGGASYEQYF. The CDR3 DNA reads TGCGCCAGCAGCTCTAGCGGGGGGGCCTCCTACGAGCAGTACTTC.

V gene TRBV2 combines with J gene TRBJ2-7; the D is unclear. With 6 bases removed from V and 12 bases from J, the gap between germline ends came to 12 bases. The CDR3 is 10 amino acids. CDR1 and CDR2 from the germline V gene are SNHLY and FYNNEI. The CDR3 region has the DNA TGTGCCAGCAGCTACGAAAGAGGGTACTTC. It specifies CASSYERGYF.

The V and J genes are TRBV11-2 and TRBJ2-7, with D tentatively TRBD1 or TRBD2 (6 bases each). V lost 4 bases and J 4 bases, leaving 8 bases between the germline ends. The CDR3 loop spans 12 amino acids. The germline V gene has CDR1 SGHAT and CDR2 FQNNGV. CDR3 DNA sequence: TGTGCCAGCAGCTGGGGGGCATACGAGCAGTACTTC. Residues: CASSWGAYEQYF. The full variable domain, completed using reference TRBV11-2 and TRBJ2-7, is EAGVAQSPRYKIIEKRQSVAFWCNPISGHATLYWYQQILGQGPKLLIQFQNNGVVDDSQLPKDRFSAERLKGVDSTLKIQPAKLEDSAVYLCASSWGAYEQYFGPGTRLTVT.

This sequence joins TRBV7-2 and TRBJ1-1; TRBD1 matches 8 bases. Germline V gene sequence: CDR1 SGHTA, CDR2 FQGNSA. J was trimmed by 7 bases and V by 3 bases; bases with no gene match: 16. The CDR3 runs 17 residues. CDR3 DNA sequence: TGTGCCAGCAGCTTGGAACCGGGACAGGCTGGGGCACGTGAAGCTTTCTTT. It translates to CASSLEPGQAGAREAFF. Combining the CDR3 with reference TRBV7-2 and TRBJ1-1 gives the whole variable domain GAGVSQSPSNKVTEKGKDVELRCDPISGHTALYWYRQSLGQGLEFLIYFQGNSAPDKSGLPSDRFSAERTGGSVSTLTIQRTQQEDSAVYLCASSLEPGQAGAREAFFGQGTRLTVV.

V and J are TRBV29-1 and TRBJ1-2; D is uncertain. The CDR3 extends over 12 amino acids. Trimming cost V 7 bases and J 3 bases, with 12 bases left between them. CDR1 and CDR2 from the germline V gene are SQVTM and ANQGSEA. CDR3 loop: CSGKSLDYGYTF. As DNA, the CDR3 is TGCAGCGGAAAGTCGTTGGACTATGGCTACACCTTC. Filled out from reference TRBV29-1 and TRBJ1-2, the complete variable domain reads SAVISQKPSRDICQRGTSLTIQCQVDSQVTMMFWYRQQPGQSLTLIATANQGSEATYESGFVIDKFPISRPNLTFSTLTVSNMSPEDSSIYLCSGKSLDYGYTFGSGTRLTVV.

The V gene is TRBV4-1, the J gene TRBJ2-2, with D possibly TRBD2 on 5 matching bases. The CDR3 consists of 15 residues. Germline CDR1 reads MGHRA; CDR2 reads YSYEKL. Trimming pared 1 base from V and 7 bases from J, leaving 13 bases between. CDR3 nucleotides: TGCGCCAGCAGCCAAGTTCACGAGGGAATCGGGGAGCTGTTTTTT. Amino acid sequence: CASSQVHEGIGELFF.

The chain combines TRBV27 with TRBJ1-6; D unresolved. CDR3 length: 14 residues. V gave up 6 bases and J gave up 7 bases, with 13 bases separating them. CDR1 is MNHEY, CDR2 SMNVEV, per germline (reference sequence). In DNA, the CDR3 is TGTGCCAGCAGCATAGGGTGGGCAAATTCACCCCTCCACTTT. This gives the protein CASSIGWANSPLHF.

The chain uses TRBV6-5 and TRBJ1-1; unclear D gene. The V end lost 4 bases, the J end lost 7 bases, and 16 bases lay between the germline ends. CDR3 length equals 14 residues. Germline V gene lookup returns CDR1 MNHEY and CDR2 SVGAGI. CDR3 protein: CASSSTITIIEAFF. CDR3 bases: TGTGCCAGCAGTTCAACGATCACGATCATTGAAGCTTTCTTT.

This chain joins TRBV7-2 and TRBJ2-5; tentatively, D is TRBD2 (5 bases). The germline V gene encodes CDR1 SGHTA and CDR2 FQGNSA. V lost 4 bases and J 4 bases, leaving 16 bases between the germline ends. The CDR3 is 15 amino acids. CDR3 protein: CASSSLGAGLETQYF. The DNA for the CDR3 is TGTGCCAGCAGCTCACTAGGTGCGGGTCTAGAGACCCAGTACTTC.

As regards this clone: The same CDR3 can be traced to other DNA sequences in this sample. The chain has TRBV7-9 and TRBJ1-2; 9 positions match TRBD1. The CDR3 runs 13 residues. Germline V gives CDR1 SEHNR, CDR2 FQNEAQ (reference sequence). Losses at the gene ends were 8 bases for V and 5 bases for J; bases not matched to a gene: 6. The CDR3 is CASRTGTGYGYTF. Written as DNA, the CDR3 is TGTGCCAGCCGGACCGGGACAGGGTATGGCTACACCTTC.

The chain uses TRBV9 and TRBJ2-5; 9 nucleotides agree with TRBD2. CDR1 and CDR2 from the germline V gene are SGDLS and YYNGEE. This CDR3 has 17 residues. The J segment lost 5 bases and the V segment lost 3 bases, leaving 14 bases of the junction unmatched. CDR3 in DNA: TGTGCCAGCAGCGGAAAAACGGGGCTAGCGGGAATGGAGACCCAGTACTTC. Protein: CASSGKTGLAGMETQYF.

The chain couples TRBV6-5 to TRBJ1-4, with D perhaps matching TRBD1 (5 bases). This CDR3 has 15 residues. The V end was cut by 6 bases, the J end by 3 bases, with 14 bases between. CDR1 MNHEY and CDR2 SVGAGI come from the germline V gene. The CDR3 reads CASSRLGTPNEKLFF. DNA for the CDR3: TGTGCCAGCAGCCGCCTCGGGACCCCTAATGAAAAACTGTTTTTT.

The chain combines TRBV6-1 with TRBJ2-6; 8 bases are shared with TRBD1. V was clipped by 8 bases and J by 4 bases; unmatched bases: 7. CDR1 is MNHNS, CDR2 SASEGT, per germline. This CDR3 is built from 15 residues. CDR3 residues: CASEDREAGANVLTF. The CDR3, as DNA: TGTGCCAGCGAGGACAGGGAAGCCGGGGCCAACGTCCTGACTTTC.

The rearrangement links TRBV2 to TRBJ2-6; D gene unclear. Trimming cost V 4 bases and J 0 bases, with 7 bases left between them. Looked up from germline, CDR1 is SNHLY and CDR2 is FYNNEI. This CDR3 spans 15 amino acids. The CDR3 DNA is TGTGCCAGCAGTGGAGTCCGCTCTGGGGCCAACGTCCTGACTTTC. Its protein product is CASSGVRSGANVLTF.

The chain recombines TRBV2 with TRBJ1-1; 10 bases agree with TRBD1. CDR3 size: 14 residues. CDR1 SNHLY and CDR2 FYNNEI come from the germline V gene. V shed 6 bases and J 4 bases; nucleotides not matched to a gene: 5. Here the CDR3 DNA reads TGTGCCAGCAGGCACCGGGACAGGGGCACTGAAGCTTTCTTT. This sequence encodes CASRHRDRGTEAFF.

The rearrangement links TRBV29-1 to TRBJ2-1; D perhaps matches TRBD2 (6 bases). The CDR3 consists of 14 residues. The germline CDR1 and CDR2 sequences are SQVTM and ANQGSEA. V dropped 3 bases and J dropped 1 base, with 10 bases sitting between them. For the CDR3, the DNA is TGCAGCGTTGATCACGGAGGGTCCTACAATGAGCAGTTCTTC. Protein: CSVDHGGSYNEQFF.

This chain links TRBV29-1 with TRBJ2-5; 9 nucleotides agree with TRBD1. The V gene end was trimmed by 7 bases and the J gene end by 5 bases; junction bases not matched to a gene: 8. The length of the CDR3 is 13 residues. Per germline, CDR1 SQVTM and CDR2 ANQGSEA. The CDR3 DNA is TGCAGCGGTCTACAGGGGGCTGGGGAGACCCAGTACTTC. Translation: CSGLQGAGETQYF.

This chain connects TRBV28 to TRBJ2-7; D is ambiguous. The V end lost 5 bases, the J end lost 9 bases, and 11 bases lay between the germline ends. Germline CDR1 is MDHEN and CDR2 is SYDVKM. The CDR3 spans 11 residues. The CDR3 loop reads CASSLLGGQYF. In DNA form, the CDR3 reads TGTGCCAGCAGTCTCCTCGGCGGGCAGTACTTC.

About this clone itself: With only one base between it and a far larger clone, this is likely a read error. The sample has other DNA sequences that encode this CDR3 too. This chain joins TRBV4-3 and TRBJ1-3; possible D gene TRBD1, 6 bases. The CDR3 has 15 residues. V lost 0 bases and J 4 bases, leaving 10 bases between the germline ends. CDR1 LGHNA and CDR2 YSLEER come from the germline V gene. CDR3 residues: CASSQDRGAGNTIYF. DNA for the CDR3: TGCGCCAGCAGCCAAGATAGGGGGGCAGGAAACACCATATATTTT.

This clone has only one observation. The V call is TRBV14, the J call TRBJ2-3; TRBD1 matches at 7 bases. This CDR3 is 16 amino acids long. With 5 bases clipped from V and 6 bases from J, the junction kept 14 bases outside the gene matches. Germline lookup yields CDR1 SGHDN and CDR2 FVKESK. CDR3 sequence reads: CASSLGQFGGSDTQYF. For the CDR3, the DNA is TGTGCCAGCAGCTTGGGACAGTTCGGTGGGTCGGATACGCAGTATTTT.

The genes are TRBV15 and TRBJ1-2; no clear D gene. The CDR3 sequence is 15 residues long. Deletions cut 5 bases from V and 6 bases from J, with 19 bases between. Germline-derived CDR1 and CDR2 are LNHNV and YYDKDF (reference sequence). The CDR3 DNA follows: TGTGCCACCAGCCGCGACCGCGTGGGTTGGAATGGCTACACCTTC. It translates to CATSRDRVGWNGYTF.